These 27 T cell receptor beta chains originate from one sample sequenced in a study of blood T cell repertoires in COVID-19. Clones were read by immunoSEQ multiplex PCR, and TCRdb kept only the in-frame ones, dropping some. The data contain 60,000 to 75,000 clones, approximately 78% of them singletons. The sample was peripheral blood. The receptors stem from a human donor in a cohort sampled during active COVID-19.

The chain has TRBV14 and TRBJ1-3; 7 bases are shared with TRBD1. The germline gives CDR1 SGHDN, CDR2 FVKESK. The CDR3 is 15 residues long. V lost 3 bases and J lost 2; bases outside the gene matches: 4. The CDR3 sequence is CASSQTGSPGNTIYF. The CDR3 nucleotides are TGTGCCAGCAGCCAGACAGGGTCTCCTGGAAACACCATATATTTT.

V usage is TRBV12-3 or TRBV12-4 and J usage is TRBJ2-5; D is uncertain. With 3 bases removed from V and 3 bases from J, the gap between germline ends came to 5 bases. This CDR3 is built from 12 residues. In DNA, the CDR3 is TGTGCCAGCAGTTTTCAGGAAGAGACCCAGTACTTC. It encodes CASSFQEETQYF.

This chain connects TRBV3-1 (or the pseudogene TRBV3-2) to TRBJ1-6; D gene unclear. CDR3 length: 17 amino acids. Deletions cut 1 base from V and 11 bases from J, with 21 bases between. Germline CDR1 LGHDT, CDR2 YNNKEL (reference sequence). CDR3 region: CASSQVGSGTKYPPLHF. The CDR3 nucleotides read TGTGCCAGCAGCCAAGTAGGATCAGGCACCAAGTATCCACCCCTCCACTTT.

The CDR3 region is CASSLGTSANNEQFF. CDR3 nucleotides: TGTGCCAGCAGCCTGGGGACTAGCGCAAACAATGAGCAGTTCTTC. The chain links TRBV7-2 to TRBJ2-1; 10 nucleotides agree with TRBD2. The V gene's germline CDR1 is SGHTA and CDR2 FQGNSA. The CDR3 has 15 amino acids. J was trimmed by 5 bases and V by 5 bases; bases with no gene match: 6.

V is TRBV7-8 and J is TRBJ1-1; D is unclear. V lost 5 bases to trimming and J lost 11 bases, with 12 bases between them. Germline V gene sequence: CDR1 SGHVS, CDR2 FQNEAQ. This CDR3 contains 11 residues. This CDR3 is CASSGFTGAFF. The CDR3 bases are TGTGCCAGCAGCGGATTCACCGGGGCTTTCTTT. Filled out from reference TRBV7-8 and TRBJ1-1, the complete variable domain reads GAGVSQSPRYKVAKRGQDVALRCDPISGHVSLFWYQQALGQGPEFLTYFQNEAQLDKSGLPSDRFFAERPEGSVSTLKIQRTQQEDSAVYLCASSGFTGAFFGQGTRLTVV.

The rearrangement uses TRBV10-2 and TRBJ2-5; 10 bases are a match to TRBD2. CDR1 and CDR2 from the germline V gene are WSHSY and SAAADI. This CDR3 spans 18 amino acids. The V and J ends lost 3 bases and 0 bases, in that order; junction bases with no gene match: 10. The CDR3, as DNA: TGCGCCAGCAGTGATTGGACTAGCGGTTCGGGGAACCAAGAGACCCAGTACTTC. Amino acids: CASSDWTSGSGNQETQYF.

The chain recombines TRBV2 with TRBJ2-7; 7 positions agree with TRBD1. After removal of 7 bases from V and 7 bases from J, the junction contained 10 bases not matched to a gene. Germline V CDR1 and CDR2: SNHLY, FYNNEI. The CDR3 length is 13 residues. Here the CDR3 DNA reads TGTGCCAGCAACCTCGACAGGGCCGGAGAGCAGTACGTC. As protein: CASNLDRAGEQYV.

The gene calls are TRBV5-5 and TRBJ1-1, with unresolved D. Trimming removed 3 bases from V and 9 bases from J, with 15 bases in between. Looked up from germline, CDR1 is SGHKS and CDR2 is YYEKEE (reference sequence). The CDR3 spans 13 residues. The CDR3 bases are TGTGCCAGCAGCTCTACCCAGGCGGGGAAAGCTTTCTTT. The encoded protein is CASSSTQAGKAFF.

The chain recombines TRBV3-1 (or the pseudogene TRBV3-2) with TRBJ2-3; unclear D gene. Germline assignment: CDR1 LGHDT and CDR2 YNNKEL (reference sequence). V was cut by 2 bases and J by 2 bases, with 14 bases left in between. The CDR3 runs to 16 residues. CDR3 loop: CASSQRRLVNTDTQYF. The CDR3 coding sequence is TGTGCCAGCAGCCAAAGGCGCCTAGTAAACACAGATACGCAGTATTTT.

This clone was seen a single time. V usage is TRBV7-2 and J usage is TRBJ2-1; 8 bases map to TRBD1. The CDR3 length is 15 residues. CDR1 is SGHTA, CDR2 FQGNSA, per germline. Trimming took 1 base from V and 6 from J; bases not matched to a gene: 5. CDR3 nucleotide sequence: TGTGCCAGCAGCTTAGGGGGGACAGGATTCAATGAGCAGTTCTTC. Protein sequence: CASSLGGTGFNEQFF. Full variable domain (missing parts from reference TRBV7-2 and TRBJ2-1): GAGVSQSPSNKVTEKGKDVELRCDPISGHTALYWYRQSLGQGLEFLIYFQGNSAPDKSGLPSDRFSAERTGGSVSTLTIQRTQQEDSAVYLCASSLGGTGFNEQFFGPGTRLTVL.

This clone has just one count. This chain joins TRBV28 and TRBJ1-2; TRBD1 matches at 8 bases. This CDR3 has 14 amino acids. V trimming: 6 bases; J trimming: 7 bases; junction bases outside the gene matches: 10. Germline CDR1 and CDR2: MDHEN and SYDVKM. The CDR3 reads CASRWTGQVAGYTF. CDR3 coding DNA: TGTGCCAGCAGGTGGACAGGGCAAGTAGCTGGCTACACCTTC.

J is TRBJ2-7 and V is TRBV5-4, with TRBD1 matching over 8 bases. Germline-derived CDR1 and CDR2 are SGHNT and YYREEE (reference sequence). Trimming cost V 3 bases and J 2 bases; bases outside gene matches: 10. The CDR3 consists of 16 residues. The CDR3 protein is CASSYPGQGKAYEQYF. As DNA, the CDR3 is TGTGCCAGCAGCTACCCAGGACAGGGCAAGGCCTACGAGCAGTACTTC.

This clone was counted a single time. The gene calls are TRBV15 and TRBJ1-1, with D possibly being TRBD1 (5 bases). V was trimmed by 1 base and J by 5 bases, leaving 8 bases between them. Germline V gives CDR1 LNHNV, CDR2 YYDKDF (reference sequence). This CDR3 contains 13 residues. The CDR3 reads CATSRVGGTEAFF. CDR3 DNA sequence: TGTGCCACCAGCAGAGTCGGGGGGACTGAAGCTTTCTTT.

This clone was seen only a few times. This sequence joins TRBV4-1 and TRBJ1-3; D not resolved. This CDR3 is 15 amino acids long. V was clipped by 5 bases and J by 0 bases, with 11 bases between them. Germline values: CDR1 MGHRA, CDR2 YSYEKL. The chain's CDR3 is CASSGGPYSGNTIYF. The CDR3 bases are TGCGCCAGCAGCGGAGGACCGTACTCTGGAAACACCATATATTTT.

The J gene is TRBJ1-5, the V gene TRBV6-6; possible D gene TRBD1, 5 bases. V lost 5 bases to trimming and J lost 1 base, with 21 bases between them. Germline V CDR1 and CDR2: MNHNY, SVGAGI (reference sequence). The CDR3 length is 18 residues. This CDR3 reads CASSLKPTRQTSNQPQHF. The CDR3 nucleotides are TGTGCCAGCAGTCTCAAACCCACCAGACAGACAAGCAATCAGCCCCAGCATTTT.

This clone has just a few counts. The sample contains more than one DNA sequence encoding this CDR3. CDR3 nucleotide sequence: TGCGCCAGCAGCCAAGATGGAGGCATTGGCAATCAGCCCCAGCATTTT. Its protein is CASSQDGGIGNQPQHF. The chain couples TRBV4-1 to TRBJ1-5; no definite D call. This CDR3 region has 16 residues. V was clipped by 0 bases and J by 2 bases, with 11 bases between them. Germline V gives CDR1 MGHRA, CDR2 YSYEKL.

V gene TRBV19 combines with J gene TRBJ1-6; D remains ambiguous. CDR1 and CDR2 (germline): LNHDA, SQIVND (reference sequence). The V end was cut by 1 base, the J end by 7 bases, with 11 bases between. This CDR3 is built from 15 residues. CDR3 in amino acids: CASSIGRSGNSPLHF. As DNA, the CDR3 is TGTGCCAGTAGTATAGGCCGGTCGGGGAATTCACCCCTCCACTTT.

The chain is built from TRBV6-5 and TRBJ2-7; TRBD1 is a possible D gene (6 bases). The V gene lost 7 bases and the J gene lost 12 bases, with 19 bases spanning the gap. From germline, CDR1 is MNHEY and CDR2 SVGAGI. This CDR3 contains 12 residues. The CDR3 here is CASTPGAALGYV. In DNA, the CDR3 is TGTGCCAGCACCCCAGGGGCAGCTCTCGGGTACGTC.

This clone has only a few counts. This sequence joins TRBV5-1 and TRBJ1-1; D is unresolved. Germline loops: CDR1 SGHRS, CDR2 YFSETQ. The V gene lost 3 bases and the J gene lost 1 base, with 16 bases spanning the gap. The CDR3 has 16 residues. The CDR3 DNA follows: TGCGCCAGCAGCTCTCCCGGGCGGGGTAAGAACACTGAAGCTTTCTTT. It codes for CASSSPGRGKNTEAFF.

The genes are TRBV5-1 and TRBJ2-1; D is undetermined. Germline V gene lookup returns CDR1 SGHRS and CDR2 YFSETQ. The CDR3 is made up of 13 amino acids. V was shortened by 0 bases and J by 9 bases, with 10 bases between the two germline ends. CDR3 sequence reads: CASSLAGVGEQFF. The CDR3 region has the DNA TGCGCCAGCAGCTTGGCAGGTGTGGGTGAGCAGTTCTTC.

The genes are TRBV19 and TRBJ1-2, with TRBD1 identical over 7 bases. V was pared by 4 bases and J by 4 bases, with 6 bases of the junction left unmatched. The germline gives CDR1 LNHDA, CDR2 SQIVND (reference sequence). The CDR3 totals 14 residues. The CDR3 sequence: CASSTGGDSYGYTF. The CDR3, as DNA: TGTGCCAGTAGTACCGGCGGGGACAGCTATGGCTACACCTTC. Full variable domain (rest looked up from reference TRBV19 and TRBJ1-2): DGGITQSPKYLFRKEGQNVTLSCEQNLNHDAMYWYRQDPGQGLRLIYYSQIVNDFQKGDIAEGYSVSREKKESFPLTVTSAQKNPTAFYLCASSTGGDSYGYTFGSGTRLTVV.

There are a few counts of this clone. The chain has TRBV3-1 (or the pseudogene TRBV3-2) and TRBJ1-5; D remains unclear. Trimming cost V 4 bases and J 7 bases, with 14 bases left between them. This CDR3 spans 14 amino acids. CDR1 and CDR2 (germline): LGHDT, YNNKEL (reference sequence). The CDR3 here is CASSPDLGDQPQHF. The CDR3 DNA sequence: TGTGCCAGCAGCCCCGACTTAGGAGACCAGCCCCAGCATTTT.

The chain uses TRBV9 and TRBJ2-1; 9 bases align to TRBD2. The CDR3 loop spans 16 amino acids. The V segment lost 4 bases and the J segment 6 bases; nucleotides outside the gene matches: 11. CDR1 is SGDLS, CDR2 YYNGEE, per germline. CDR3 sequence (DNA): TGTGCCAGCAGCCGCGCCTGGCGGGGGGGCCGCAATGAGCAGTTCTTC. Translated, it gives CASSRAWRGGRNEQFF.

This chain links TRBV6-1 with TRBJ2-7; TRBD2 matches at 11 bases. V lost 0 bases and J lost 4; bases outside the gene matches: 11. This CDR3 has 18 amino acids. Germline V gives CDR1 MNHNS, CDR2 SASEGT. The CDR3 DNA reads as TGTGCCAGCAGTGAAGCCCCGCCTAGCGGGGGGCTTATATACGAGCAGTACTTC. It specifies CASSEAPPSGGLIYEQYF.

The chain uses TRBV11-2 and TRBJ2-7; no firm D call. Germline values: CDR1 SGHAT, CDR2 FQNNGV. Trimming removed 0 bases from V and 6 bases from J, with 6 bases in between. The CDR3 contains 12 residues. This CDR3 is CASSLDTGEQYF. The CDR3 DNA sequence: TGTGCCAGCAGCTTAGACACCGGCGAGCAGTACTTC.

This chain uses TRBV5-5 with TRBJ1-1, with D hard to call. The germline V and J ends were trimmed by 3 bases and 2 bases, with 8 bases remaining between them. This CDR3 is built from 13 residues. The germline CDR1 and CDR2 sequences are SGHKS and YYEKEE (reference sequence). The CDR3 DNA reads TGTGCCAGCAGCTCCACACATAACACTGAAGCTTTCTTT. Protein: CASSSTHNTEAFF.

The chain joins TRBV18 to TRBJ1-1; D may be TRBD1 (5 bases). CDR3 length: 13 amino acids. V was trimmed by 6 bases and J by 1 base, leaving 9 bases between them. In germline, CDR1 is KGHSH, CDR2 LQKENI. The CDR3 loop is CASSRDRNTEAFF. The CDR3 nucleotides read TGTGCCAGCTCCCGTGACAGGAACACTGAAGCTTTCTTT.